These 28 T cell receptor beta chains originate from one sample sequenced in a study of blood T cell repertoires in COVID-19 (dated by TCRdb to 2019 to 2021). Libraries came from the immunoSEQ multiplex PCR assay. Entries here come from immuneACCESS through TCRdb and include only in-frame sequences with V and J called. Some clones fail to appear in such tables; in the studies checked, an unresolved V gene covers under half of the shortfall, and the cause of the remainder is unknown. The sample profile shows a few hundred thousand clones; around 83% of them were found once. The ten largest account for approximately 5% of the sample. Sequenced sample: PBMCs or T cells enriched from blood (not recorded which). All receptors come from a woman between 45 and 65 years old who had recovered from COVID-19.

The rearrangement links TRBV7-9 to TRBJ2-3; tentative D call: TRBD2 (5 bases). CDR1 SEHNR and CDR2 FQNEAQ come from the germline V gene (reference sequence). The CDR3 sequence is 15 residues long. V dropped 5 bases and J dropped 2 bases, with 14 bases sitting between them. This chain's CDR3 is CASSLITGNTDTQYF. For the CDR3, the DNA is TGTGCCAGCAGCCTAATAACGGGGAACACAGATACGCAGTATTTT.

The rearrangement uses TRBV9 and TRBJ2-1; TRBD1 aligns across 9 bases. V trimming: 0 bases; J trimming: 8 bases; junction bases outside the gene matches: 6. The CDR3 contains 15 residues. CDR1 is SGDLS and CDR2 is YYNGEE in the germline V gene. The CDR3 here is CASSVVGTGLYEQFF. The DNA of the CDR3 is TGTGCCAGCAGCGTAGTAGGGACAGGGCTCTATGAGCAGTTCTTC. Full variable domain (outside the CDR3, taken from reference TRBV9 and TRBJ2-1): DSGVTQTPKHLITATGQRVTLRCSPRSGDLSVYWYQQSLDQGLQFLIQYYNGEERAKGNILERFSAQQFPDLHSELNLSSLELGDSALYFCASSVVGTGLYEQFFGPGTRLTVL.

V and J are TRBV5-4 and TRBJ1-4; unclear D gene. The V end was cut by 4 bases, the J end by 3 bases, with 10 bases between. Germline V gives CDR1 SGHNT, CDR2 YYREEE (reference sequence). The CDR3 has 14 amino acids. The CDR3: CASSLKMANEKLFF. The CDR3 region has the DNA TGTGCCAGCAGCCTAAAGATGGCTAATGAAAAACTGTTTTTT.

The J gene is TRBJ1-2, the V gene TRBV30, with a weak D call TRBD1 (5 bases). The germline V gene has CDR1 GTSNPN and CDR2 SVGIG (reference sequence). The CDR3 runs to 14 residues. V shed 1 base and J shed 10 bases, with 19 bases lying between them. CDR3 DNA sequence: TGTGCCTGGAGTGGACAGCAATCTTTACTCCTCTACACCTTC. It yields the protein CAWSGQQSLLLYTF.

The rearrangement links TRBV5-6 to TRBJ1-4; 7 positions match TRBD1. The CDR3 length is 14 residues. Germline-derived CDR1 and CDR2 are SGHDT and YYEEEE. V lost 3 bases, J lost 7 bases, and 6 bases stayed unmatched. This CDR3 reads CASSSKGGGEKLFF. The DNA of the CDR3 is TGTGCCAGCAGCTCAAAAGGGGGCGGTGAAAAACTGTTTTTT.

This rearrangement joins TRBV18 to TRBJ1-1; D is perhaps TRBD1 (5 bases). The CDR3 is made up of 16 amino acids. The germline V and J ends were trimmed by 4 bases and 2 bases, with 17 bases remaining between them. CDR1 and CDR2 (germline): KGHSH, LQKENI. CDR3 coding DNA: TGTGCCAGCTCACTCTGGGCGCCCGGGGGAAACACTGAAGCTTTCTTT. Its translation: CASSLWAPGGNTEAFF.

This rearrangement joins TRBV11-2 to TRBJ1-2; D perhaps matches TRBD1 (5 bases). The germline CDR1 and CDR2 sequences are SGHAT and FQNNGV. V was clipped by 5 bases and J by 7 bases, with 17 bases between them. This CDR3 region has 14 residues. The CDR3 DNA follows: TGTGCCAGCAGCGCTCCTGGGGGGGTACGTGGCTACACCTTC. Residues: CASSAPGGVRGYTF.

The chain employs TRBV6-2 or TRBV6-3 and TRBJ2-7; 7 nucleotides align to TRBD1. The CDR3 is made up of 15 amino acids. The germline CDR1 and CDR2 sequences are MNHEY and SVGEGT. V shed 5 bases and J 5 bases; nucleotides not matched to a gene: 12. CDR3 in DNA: TGTGCCAGCAGTCGCACAGGGGACGCGACCGACGAGCAGTACTTC. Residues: CASSRTGDATDEQYF.

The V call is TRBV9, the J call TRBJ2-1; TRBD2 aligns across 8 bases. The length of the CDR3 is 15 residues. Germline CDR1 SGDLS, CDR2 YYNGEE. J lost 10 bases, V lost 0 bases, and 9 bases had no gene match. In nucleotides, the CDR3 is TGTGCCAGCAGCGTAGGACTAGCGTTAACTGGGGAGCAGTTCTTC. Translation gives CASSVGLALTGEQFF.

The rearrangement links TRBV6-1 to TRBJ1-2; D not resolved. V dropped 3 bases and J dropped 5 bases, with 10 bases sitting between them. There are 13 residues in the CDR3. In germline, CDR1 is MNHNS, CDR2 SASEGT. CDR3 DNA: TGTGCCAGCAGTGAGACCGGGGAATATGGCTACACCTTC. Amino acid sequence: CASSETGEYGYTF.

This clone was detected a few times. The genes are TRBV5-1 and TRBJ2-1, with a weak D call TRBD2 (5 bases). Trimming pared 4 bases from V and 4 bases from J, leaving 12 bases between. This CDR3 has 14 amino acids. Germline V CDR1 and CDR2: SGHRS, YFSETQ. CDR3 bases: TGCGCCAGCAGCACCGGGGAAGGGTACAATGAGCAGTTCTTC. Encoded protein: CASSTGEGYNEQFF. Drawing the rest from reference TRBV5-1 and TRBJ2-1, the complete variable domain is KAGVTQTPRYLIKTRGQQVTLSCSPISGHRSVSWYQQTPGQGLQFLFEYFSETQRNKGNFPGRFSGRQFSNSRSEMNVSTLELGDSALYLCASSTGEGYNEQFFGPGTRLTVL.

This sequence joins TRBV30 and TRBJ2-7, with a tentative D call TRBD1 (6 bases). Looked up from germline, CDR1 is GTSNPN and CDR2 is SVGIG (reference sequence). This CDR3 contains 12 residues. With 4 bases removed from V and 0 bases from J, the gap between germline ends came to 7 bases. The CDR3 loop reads CAWNRDSYEQYF. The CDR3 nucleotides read TGTGCCTGGAACAGGGACTCCTACGAGCAGTACTTC.

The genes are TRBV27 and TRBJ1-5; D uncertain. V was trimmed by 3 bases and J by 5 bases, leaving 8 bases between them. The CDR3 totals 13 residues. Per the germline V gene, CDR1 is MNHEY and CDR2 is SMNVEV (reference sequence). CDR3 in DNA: TGTGCCAGCAGTTTTTCCGGGGATCAGCCCCAGCATTTT. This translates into CASSFSGDQPQHF.

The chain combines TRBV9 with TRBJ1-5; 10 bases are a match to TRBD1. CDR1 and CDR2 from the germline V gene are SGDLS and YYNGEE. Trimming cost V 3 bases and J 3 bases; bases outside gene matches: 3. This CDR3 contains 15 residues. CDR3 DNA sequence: TGTGCCAGCAGCGGGGGGACAGGGGACAATCAGCCCCAGCATTTT. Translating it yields CASSGGTGDNQPQHF.

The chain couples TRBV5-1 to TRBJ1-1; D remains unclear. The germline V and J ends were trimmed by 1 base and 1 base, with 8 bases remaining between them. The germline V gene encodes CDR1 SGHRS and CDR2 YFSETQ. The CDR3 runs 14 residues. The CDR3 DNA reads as TGCGCCAGCAGCTTGATCGGGGAGAACACTGAAGCTTTCTTT. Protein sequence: CASSLIGENTEAFF.

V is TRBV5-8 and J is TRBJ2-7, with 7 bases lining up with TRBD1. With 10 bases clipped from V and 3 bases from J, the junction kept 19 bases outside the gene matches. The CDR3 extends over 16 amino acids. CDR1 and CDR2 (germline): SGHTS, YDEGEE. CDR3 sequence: CADNFYRDSRIYEQYF. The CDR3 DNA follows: TGTGCCGACAACTTTTACCGGGACAGTAGGATCTACGAGCAGTACTTC.

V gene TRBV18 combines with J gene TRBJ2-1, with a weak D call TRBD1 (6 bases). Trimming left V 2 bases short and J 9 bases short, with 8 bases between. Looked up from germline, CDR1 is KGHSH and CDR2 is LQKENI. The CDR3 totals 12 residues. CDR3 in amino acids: CASSPAGVEQFF. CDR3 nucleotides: TGTGCCAGCTCACCAGCAGGGGTTGAGCAGTTCTTC. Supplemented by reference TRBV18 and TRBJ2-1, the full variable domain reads NAGVMQNPRHLVRRRGQEARLRCSPMKGHSHVYWYRQLPEEGLKFMVYLQKENIIDESGMPKERFSAEFPKEGPSILRIQQVVRGDSAAYFCASSPAGVEQFFGPGTRLTVL.

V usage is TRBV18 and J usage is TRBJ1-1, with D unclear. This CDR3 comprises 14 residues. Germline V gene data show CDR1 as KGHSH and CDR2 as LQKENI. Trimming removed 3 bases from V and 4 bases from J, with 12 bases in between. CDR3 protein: CASSPSPETTEAFF. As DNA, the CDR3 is TGTGCCAGCTCACCTTCTCCGGAGACCACTGAAGCTTTCTTT.

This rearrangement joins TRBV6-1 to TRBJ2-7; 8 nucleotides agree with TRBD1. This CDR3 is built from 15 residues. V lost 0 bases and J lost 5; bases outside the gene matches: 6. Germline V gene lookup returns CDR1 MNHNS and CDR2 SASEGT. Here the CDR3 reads CASSEAWTGWDEQYF. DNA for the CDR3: TGTGCCAGCAGTGAAGCATGGACAGGGTGGGACGAGCAGTACTTC.

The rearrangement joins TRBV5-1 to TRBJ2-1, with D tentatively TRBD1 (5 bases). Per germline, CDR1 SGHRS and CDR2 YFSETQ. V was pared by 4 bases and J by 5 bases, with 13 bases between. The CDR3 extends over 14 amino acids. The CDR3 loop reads CASSLLGEHNEQFF. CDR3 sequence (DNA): TGCGCCAGCAGCCTGCTAGGGGAACACAATGAGCAGTTCTTC.

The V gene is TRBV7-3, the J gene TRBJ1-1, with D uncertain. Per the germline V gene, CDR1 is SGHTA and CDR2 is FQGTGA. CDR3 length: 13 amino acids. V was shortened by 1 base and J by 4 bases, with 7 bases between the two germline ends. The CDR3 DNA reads TGTGCCAGCAGCTTAATAGCCGGCACTGAAGCTTTCTTT. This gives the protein CASSLIAGTEAFF.

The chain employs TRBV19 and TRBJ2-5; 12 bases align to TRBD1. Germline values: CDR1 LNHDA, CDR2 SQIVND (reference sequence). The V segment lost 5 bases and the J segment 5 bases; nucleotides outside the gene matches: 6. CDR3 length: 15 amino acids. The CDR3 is CASSPRDRGLETQYF. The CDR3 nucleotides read TGTGCCAGTAGTCCACGGGACAGGGGGCTTGAGACCCAGTACTTC. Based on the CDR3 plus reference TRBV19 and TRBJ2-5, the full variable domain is DGGITQSPKYLFRKEGQNVTLSCEQNLNHDAMYWYRQDPGQGLRLIYYSQIVNDFQKGDIAEGYSVSREKKESFPLTVTSAQKNPTAFYLCASSPRDRGLETQYFGPGTRLLVL.

The CDR3 DNA sequence: TGCGCCAGCAGCTTGGAGGTCGGGGGCTACACCTTC. The encoded protein is CASSLEVGGYTF. The rearrangement joins TRBV5-1 to TRBJ1-2; D is ambiguous. The CDR3 is 12 residues long. CDR1 is SGHRS and CDR2 is YFSETQ in the germline V gene. Trimming removed 0 bases at V and 8 bases at J, with 8 bases between.

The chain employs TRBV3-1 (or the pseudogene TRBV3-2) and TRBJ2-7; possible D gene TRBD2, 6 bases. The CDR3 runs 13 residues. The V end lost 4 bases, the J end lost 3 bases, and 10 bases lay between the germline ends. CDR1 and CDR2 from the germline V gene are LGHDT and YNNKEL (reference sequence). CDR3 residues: CASSRGDGYEQYF. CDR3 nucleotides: TGTGCCAGCAGCCGGGGGGACGGCTACGAGCAGTACTTC.

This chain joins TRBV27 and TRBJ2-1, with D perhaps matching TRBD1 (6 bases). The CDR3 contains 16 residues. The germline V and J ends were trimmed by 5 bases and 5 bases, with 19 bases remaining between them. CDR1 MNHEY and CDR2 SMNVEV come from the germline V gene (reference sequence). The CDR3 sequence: CASSPELQGWDNEQFF. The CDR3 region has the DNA TGTGCCAGCAGTCCCGAACTGCAGGGGTGGGACAATGAGCAGTTCTTC.

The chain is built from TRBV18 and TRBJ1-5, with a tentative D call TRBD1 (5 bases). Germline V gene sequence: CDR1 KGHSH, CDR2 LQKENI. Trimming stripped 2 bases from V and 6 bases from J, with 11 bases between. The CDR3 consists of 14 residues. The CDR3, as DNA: TGTGCCAGCTCACCAGCGGGGGGAATTCAGCCCCAGCATTTT. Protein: CASSPAGGIQPQHF.

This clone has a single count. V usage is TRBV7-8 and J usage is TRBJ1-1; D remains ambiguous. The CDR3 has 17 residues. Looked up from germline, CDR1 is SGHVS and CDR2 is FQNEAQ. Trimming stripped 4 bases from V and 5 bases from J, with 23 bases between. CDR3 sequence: CASSSILRTSGSTEAFF. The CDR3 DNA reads TGTGCCAGCAGCTCTATACTACGTACATCGGGTTCGACTGAAGCTTTCTTT.

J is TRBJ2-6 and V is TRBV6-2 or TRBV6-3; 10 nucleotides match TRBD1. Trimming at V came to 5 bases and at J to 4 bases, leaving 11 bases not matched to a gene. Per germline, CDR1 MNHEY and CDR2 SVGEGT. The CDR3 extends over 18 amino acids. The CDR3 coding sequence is TGTGCCAGCAGTAAACCCCGGGACAGGGGTTCCGGGGCCAACGTCCTGACTTTC. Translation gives CASSKPRDRGSGANVLTF.